The 8 T cell receptor beta chains listed next were all sequenced from one sample in a study of shared clonotypes between healthy human individuals. CD45RO-negative, CCR7-positively selected cells formed the naive CD8 fraction, excluding terminally differentiated effector memory CD45RA+ cells. Using immunoSEQ multiplex PCR, the repertoire was profiled, and TCRdb retains in-frame clones only, with some absent. The table shows 550,000 to 750,000 clones, with nearly 97% occurring only once. The sequenced material came from naive CD8+ T cells sorted from blood. These receptor sequences come from a woman in her thirties in good health.

The chain employs TRBV19 and TRBJ2-3; D is undetermined. The CDR3 loop spans 12 amino acids. With 5 bases removed from V and 5 bases from J, the gap between germline ends came to 8 bases. CDR1 LNHDA and CDR2 SQIVND come from the germline V gene (reference sequence). The CDR3 region is CASSYGLDTQYF. CDR3 nucleotides: TGTGCCAGTAGTTACGGATTAGATACGCAGTATTTT. The whole variable domain, filled in from reference TRBV19 and TRBJ2-3, reads DGGITQSPKYLFRKEGQNVTLSCEQNLNHDAMYWYRQDPGQGLRLIYYSQIVNDFQKGDIAEGYSVSREKKESFPLTVTSAQKNPTAFYLCASSYGLDTQYFGPGTRLTVL.

This CDR3 is CASSLAGNNEQFF. The CDR3 coding sequence is TGCGCCAGCAGCTTGGCGGGGAACAATGAGCAGTTCTTC. The rearrangement joins TRBV5-1 to TRBJ2-1; D might be TRBD2 (5 bases). Looked up from germline, CDR1 is SGHRS and CDR2 is YFSETQ. This CDR3 is built from 13 residues. The V end lost 0 bases, the J end lost 5 bases, and 6 bases lay between the germline ends.

This clone came up once. The CDR3, as DNA: TGTGCCAGCAGCTTAGGCCTGGCTTATGAGCAGTTCTTC. It encodes CASSLGLAYEQFF. The chain has TRBV13 and TRBJ2-1; D not certain. Germline values: CDR1 PRHDT, CDR2 FYEKMQ (reference sequence). Trimming took 0 bases from V and 8 from J, leaving 8 bases between them. The CDR3 contains 13 residues. Filled out from reference TRBV13 and TRBJ2-1, the complete variable domain reads AAGVIQSPRHLIKEKRETATLKCYPIPRHDTVYWYQQGPGQDPQFLISFYEKMQSDKGSIPDRFSAQQFSDYHSELNMSSLELGDSALYFCASSLGLAYEQFFGPGTRLTVL.

The chain couples TRBV28 to TRBJ2-5; no clear D. V lost 2 bases, J lost 4 bases, and 11 bases lay in between. Germline V gives CDR1 MDHEN, CDR2 SYDVKM. This CDR3 has 14 amino acids. In DNA form, the CDR3 reads TGTGCCAGCAGTTTACCACCCTCCAGAGAGACCCAGTACTTC. This translates into CASSLPPSRETQYF.

V and J are TRBV6-5 and TRBJ2-6, with TRBD1 as a possible D gene (6 bases). In germline, CDR1 is MNHEY, CDR2 SVGAGI. The length of the CDR3 is 15 residues. V lost 3 bases, J lost 1 base, and 7 bases lay in between. This chain's CDR3 is CASSYQGSGANVLTF. DNA of the CDR3: TGTGCCAGCAGTTATCAGGGGTCTGGGGCCAACGTCCTGACTTTC.

This clone was seen only once. The rearrangement joins TRBV15 to TRBJ2-2; possibly TRBD1 for D (5 bases). This CDR3 region has 18 residues. V lost 0 bases, J lost 4 bases, and 18 bases lay in between. Germline V gene lookup returns CDR1 LNHNV and CDR2 YYDKDF (reference sequence). The CDR3 nucleotides are TGTGCCACCAGCAGAGATCAACCCTGGCAGGGCCCCACCGGGGAGCTGTTTTTT. Translating gives CATSRDQPWQGPTGELFF.

Of note for this clone: At one of its ends the junction is not consistent with the germline gene, which may arise from a read error. The chain combines TRBV6-5 with TRBJ2-4; D may be TRBD2 (6 bases). CDR3 length: 15 amino acids. Germline assignment: CDR1 MNHEY and CDR2 SVGAGI. In DNA, the CDR3 is TGTGCCAGCAGTGACTCGGCCCTAGCGCGAAACATTCAGTACTTC. This codes for CASSDSALARNIQYF.

The rearrangement joins TRBV7-9 to TRBJ1-2; TRBD1 matches at 7 bases. Losses at the gene ends were 3 bases for V and 2 bases for J; bases not matched to a gene: 9. The CDR3 is made up of 16 amino acids. Per the germline V gene, CDR1 is SEHNR and CDR2 is FQNEAQ (reference sequence). The CDR3 bases are TGTGCCAGCAGCTTCGACAGGGTCTCCCCCAACTATGGCTACACCTTC. Translation: CASSFDRVSPNYGYTF.